These 32 T cell receptor beta chains were sequenced from one sample in a study of OX40 agonist ivuxolimab in advanced cancers. Here immunoSEQ multiplex PCR was the method, and the copy in TCRdb shows in-frame clones only, minus some. The repertoire holds under 85,000 clones, with about 91% as singletons. The sample in question was CD4+ or CD8+ T cells sorted from blood, obtained in a trial of the OX40 agonist ivuxolimab. These receptors all stem from an adult with an advanced solid tumor such as melanoma, head and neck, liver or kidney cancer.

This chain connects TRBV28 to TRBJ1-2, with D perhaps TRBD1 (5 bases). Germline CDR1 MDHEN, CDR2 SYDVKM. V was pared by 5 bases and J by 5 bases, with 18 bases between. The CDR3 spans 15 residues. The CDR3 is CASSRWGGAEYGYTF. The CDR3 DNA reads as TGTGCCAGCAGTCGTTGGGGGGGAGCGGAATATGGCTACACCTTC.

The chain couples TRBV6-1 to TRBJ2-5; D might be TRBD1 or TRBD2, each matching 5 bases. CDR1 is MNHNS, CDR2 SASEGT, per germline. The length of the CDR3 is 14 residues. Trimming removed 2 bases at V and 4 bases at J, with 11 bases between. The DNA of the CDR3 is TGTGCCAGCAGTGAACCGGGGCCGGCAGAGACCCAGTACTTC. Its translation is CASSEPGPAETQYF.

The chain uses TRBV29-1 and TRBJ2-1; D possibly corresponds to TRBD1 (6 bases). This CDR3 is 13 amino acids long. Per the germline V gene, CDR1 is SQVTM and CDR2 is ANQGSEA. Trimming removed 3 bases at V and 4 bases at J, with 10 bases between. CDR3 residues: CSVDRGAYNEQFF. CDR3 in DNA: TGCAGCGTTGACAGGGGCGCTTACAATGAGCAGTTCTTC.

The chain has TRBV28 and TRBJ2-2, with D possibly matching TRBD1 (5 bases). V shed 7 bases and J shed 4 bases, with 16 bases lying between them. The germline gives CDR1 MDHEN, CDR2 SYDVKM. CDR3 length: 15 amino acids. The CDR3 DNA is TGTGCCAGCACCCCAGGACACCTACCCACCGGGGAGCTGTTTTTT. It specifies CASTPGHLPTGELFF.

The chain joins TRBV18 to TRBJ2-1; D not certain. Looked up from germline, CDR1 is KGHSH and CDR2 is LQKENI. Between the trimmed V and J ends, which lost 3 bases and 10 bases, there was a span of 7 bases. This CDR3 contains 11 residues. The CDR3 protein is CASSPFEEQFF. CDR3 bases: TGTGCCAGCTCACCGTTCGAGGAGCAGTTCTTC.

The CDR3 sequence is CASSPYEVLETQYF. As DNA, the CDR3 is TGTGCCAGCTCACCCTACGAGGTATTAGAGACCCAGTACTTC. The J gene is TRBJ2-5, the V gene TRBV18; no reliable D call. With 3 bases removed from V and 4 bases from J, the gap between germline ends came to 12 bases. From germline, CDR1 is KGHSH and CDR2 LQKENI. The CDR3 runs 14 residues.

This CDR3 is CASRADLLTSTDTQYF. Here the CDR3 DNA reads TGTGCCAGCAGGGCAGACCTCCTAACTAGCACAGATACGCAGTATTTT. The V call is TRBV2, the J call TRBJ2-3, with D unresolved. The CDR3 contains 16 residues. Germline V gene data show CDR1 as SNHLY and CDR2 as FYNNEI. V was trimmed by 6 bases and J by 0 bases, leaving 16 bases between them.

The V and J genes are TRBV7-9 and TRBJ2-7; D is ambiguous. Per the germline V gene, CDR1 is SEHNR and CDR2 is FQNEAQ (reference sequence). This CDR3 spans 12 amino acids. Trimming cost V 5 bases and J 5 bases, with 10 bases left between them. The CDR3 here is CASSKDVDEQYF. The CDR3 DNA follows: TGTGCCAGCAGCAAGGACGTCGACGAGCAGTACTTC.

V usage is TRBV7-9 and J usage is TRBJ2-1; TRBD2 aligns across 11 bases. CDR3 length: 16 residues. With V trimmed by 4 bases and J by 6 bases, 8 bases remained unmatched. The germline V gene encodes CDR1 SEHNR and CDR2 FQNEAQ (reference sequence). DNA for the CDR3: TGTGCCAGCAGCTCCTTAGCGGGGGGGATACTCAATGAGCAGTTCTTC. It is translated as CASSSLAGGILNEQFF.

The chain links TRBV5-1 to TRBJ2-5; TRBD2 aligns across 7 bases. The CDR3 loop spans 15 amino acids. Unmatched junction bases numbered 8, after V lost 4 bases and J lost 2 bases. Per the germline V gene, CDR1 is SGHRS and CDR2 is YFSETQ. CDR3 bases: TGCGCCAGCAGCGCCGGGGGGACGGATCAAGAGACCCAGTACTTC. Amino acid sequence: CASSAGGTDQETQYF.

Comment on this clone: Within the sample, other DNA sequences also encode this same CDR3. The chain combines TRBV5-1 with TRBJ2-5; D possibly uses TRBD1 or TRBD2 (5 bases each). CDR3 size: 12 residues. Trimming took 4 bases from V and 4 from J, leaving 8 bases between them. From germline, CDR1 is SGHRS and CDR2 YFSETQ. The CDR3 region has the DNA TGCGCCAGCAGCCGGGACGGAGAGACCCAGTACTTC. Translation: CASSRDGETQYF.

The rearrangement links TRBV28 to TRBJ2-2, with D possibly called TRBD1 or TRBD2 (5 bases each). V lost 7 bases, J lost 4 bases, and 7 bases lay in between. Germline CDR1 is MDHEN and CDR2 is SYDVKM. The CDR3 length is 12 residues. CDR3 in DNA: TGTGCCAGCATCGGGACCACCGGGGAGCTGTTTTTT. Its translation: CASIGTTGELFF.

This clone was found a few times. This chain joins TRBV19 and TRBJ2-4; the D gene could be TRBD1 or TRBD2 (5 bases each). Looked up from germline, CDR1 is LNHDA and CDR2 is SQIVND (reference sequence). The CDR3 is 12 amino acids. With 4 bases removed from V and 9 bases from J, the gap between germline ends came to 10 bases. CDR3 bases: TGTGCCAGTAGTACGGGGCCGGGCATTCAGTACTTC. It translates to CASSTGPGIQYF.

Here the CDR3 reads CASKPPYSYNEQFF. In DNA, the CDR3 is TGTGCCAGTAAGCCCCCTTATTCCTACAATGAGCAGTTCTTC. The rearrangement uses TRBV19 and TRBJ2-1; D unclear. The CDR3 consists of 14 residues. CDR1 is LNHDA, CDR2 SQIVND, per germline (reference sequence). Trimming cost V 7 bases and J 1 base, with 11 bases left between them.

This rearrangement joins TRBV5-6 to TRBJ2-2, with D perhaps matching TRBD1 (5 bases). CDR3 length: 15 amino acids. The V end lost 1 base, the J end lost 4 bases, and 11 bases lay between the germline ends. CDR1 and CDR2 from the germline V gene are SGHDT and YYEEEE. CDR3 nucleotide sequence: TGTGCCAGCAGCTTGTCAGGGATGGGCACCGGGGAGCTGTTTTTT. This gives the protein CASSLSGMGTGELFF.

The chain recombines TRBV5-5 with TRBJ1-6; D is uncertain. Trimming took 0 bases from V and 1 from J, leaving 17 bases between them. The CDR3 runs 19 residues. Germline-derived CDR1 and CDR2 are SGHKS and YYEKEE (reference sequence). The CDR3 loop reads CASSLAGSRMGSYNSPLHF. For the CDR3, the DNA is TGTGCCAGCAGCTTGGCCGGGTCCAGAATGGGATCCTATAATTCACCCCTCCACTTT.

CDR3 nucleotides: TGTGCCAGCGAGCAGGGGATCATCAACTATGGCTACACCTTC. Translation: CASEQGIINYGYTF. The chain carries TRBV5-8 and TRBJ1-2, with TRBD1 as a possible D gene (6 bases). Germline V gene sequence: CDR1 SGHTS, CDR2 YDEGEE. With 7 bases removed from V and 2 bases from J, the gap between germline ends came to 15 bases. The CDR3 loop spans 14 amino acids.

CDR3 sequence (DNA): TGTGCCAGCCAGGAGCGCGGGAAAAGGTTTACCGGGGAGCTGTTTTTT. Translated, it gives CASQERGKRFTGELFF. The chain has TRBV11-3 and TRBJ2-2, with D possibly TRBD2 on 6 matching bases. The CDR3 is 16 amino acids. CDR1 is SGHNT, CDR2 YENEEA, per germline. The V end lost 8 bases, the J end lost 5 bases, and 21 bases lay between the germline ends.

The rearrangement joins TRBV10-3 to TRBJ2-1, with 9 bases identical to TRBD2. With V trimmed by 3 bases and J by 5 bases, 2 bases remained unmatched. The CDR3 contains 14 residues. Looked up from germline, CDR1 is ENHRY and CDR2 is SYGVKD. CDR3 coding DNA: TGTGCCATCAGTGACAGCGGGGGGAACAATGAGCAGTTCTTC. The encoded protein is CAISDSGGNNEQFF.

The rearrangement uses TRBV2 and TRBJ2-2, with no clear D. Germline V gives CDR1 SNHLY, CDR2 FYNNEI. V shed 4 bases and J shed 3 bases, with 6 bases lying between them. This CDR3 contains 13 residues. The CDR3 DNA sequence: TGTGCCAGCAGTGGGCAGGACACCGGGGAGCTGTTTTTT. Translation: CASSGQDTGELFF.

The V call is TRBV7-2, the J call TRBJ1-5, with D hard to call. Looked up from germline, CDR1 is SGHTA and CDR2 is FQGNSA. CDR3 length: 13 residues. Deletions cut 3 bases from V and 0 bases from J, with 3 bases between. CDR3 DNA sequence: TGTGCCAGCAGCTTCTTTAGCAATCAGCCCCAGCATTTT. Amino acids: CASSFFSNQPQHF.

This chain links TRBV2 with TRBJ1-1; 8 bases match TRBD1. Germline V lookup: CDR1 SNHLY, CDR2 FYNNEI. Trimming cost V 6 bases and J 4 bases; bases outside gene matches: 4. There are 13 residues in the CDR3. The DNA of the CDR3 is TGTGCCAGCAGGATTACAGGGGGCACTGAAGCTTTCTTT. Its translation is CASRITGGTEAFF.

V is TRBV27 and J is TRBJ2-5; 11 nucleotides match TRBD2. Germline V lookup: CDR1 MNHEY, CDR2 SMNVEV (reference sequence). The J segment lost 3 bases and the V segment lost 4 bases, leaving 1 base of the junction unmatched. The CDR3 totals 14 residues. The CDR3 DNA follows: TGTGCCAGCAGTTCGGGACTAGCGGAAGAGACCCAGTACTTC. Protein product: CASSSGLAEETQYF.

A few counts support this clone. The rearrangement joins TRBV7-2 to TRBJ2-1, with D perhaps TRBD2 (5 bases). CDR1 SGHTA and CDR2 FQGNSA come from the germline V gene. CDR3 length: 13 residues. V lost 4 bases to trimming and J lost 10 bases, with 14 bases between them. CDR3 loop: CASSSTDGVEQFF. CDR3 DNA: TGTGCCAGCAGCTCGACCGACGGGGTAGAGCAGTTCTTC.

The V call is TRBV2, the J call TRBJ1-2; 7 bases fit TRBD1. Looked up from germline, CDR1 is SNHLY and CDR2 is FYNNEI. Losses at the gene ends were 6 bases for V and 3 bases for J; bases not matched to a gene: 1. There are 12 residues in the CDR3. The CDR3 sequence is CASSTGDYGYTF. CDR3 nucleotide sequence: TGTGCCAGCAGCACAGGGGACTATGGCTACACCTTC.

The chain recombines TRBV7-8 with TRBJ1-1; 7 bases are shared with TRBD1. The V and J ends lost 5 bases and 4 bases, in that order; junction bases with no gene match: 4. This CDR3 contains 13 residues. Looked up from germline, CDR1 is SGHVS and CDR2 is FQNEAQ. The CDR3 DNA reads TGTGCCAGCAGCCCTTACAGGGGCACTGAAGCTTTCTTT. The encoded protein is CASSPYRGTEAFF.

The chain combines TRBV7-9 with TRBJ2-1; TRBD2 aligns across 7 bases. J gave up 10 bases and V 1 base, and 4 bases lay outside the gene matches. CDR3 size: 13 residues. Germline V CDR1 and CDR2: SEHNR, FQNEAQ (reference sequence). The CDR3 loop reads CASSLGEGSEQFF. CDR3 coding DNA: TGTGCCAGCAGCTTAGGGGAGGGGTCGGAGCAGTTCTTC.

The CDR3 nucleotides are TGTGCCAGCAGCCCTCACCCGAACACTGAAGCTTTCTTT. Translated: CASSPHPNTEAFF. V gene TRBV9 combines with J gene TRBJ1-1; D call uncertain. CDR1 and CDR2 (germline): SGDLS, YYNGEE. This CDR3 is built from 13 residues. Between the trimmed V and J ends, which lost 4 bases and 1 base, there was a span of 8 bases.

The chain uses TRBV30 and TRBJ1-1, with D perhaps matching TRBD1 (5 bases). The CDR3 has 13 residues. Per germline, CDR1 GTSNPN and CDR2 SVGIG (reference sequence). V was clipped by 5 bases and J by 0 bases, with 10 bases between them. The CDR3 spells CAWGTEMNTEAFF. CDR3 nucleotide sequence: TGTGCCTGGGGGACCGAGATGAACACTGAAGCTTTCTTT.

The chain has TRBV7-8 and TRBJ2-2; TRBD1 aligns across 9 bases. The CDR3 is 15 residues long. V lost 2 bases to trimming and J lost 6 bases; unmatched junction nucleotides: 4. Per the germline V gene, CDR1 is SGHVS and CDR2 is FQNEAQ. CDR3 nucleotide sequence: TGTGCCAGCAGCTTACGGGACAGGGCGTCCGGGGAGCTGTTTTTT. Residues: CASSLRDRASGELFF.

The J gene is TRBJ2-4, the V gene TRBV5-6, with 7 bases lining up with TRBD2. The CDR3 is 15 residues long. The germline gives CDR1 SGHDT, CDR2 YYEEEE. After removal of 3 bases from V and 7 bases from J, the junction contained 10 bases not matched to a gene. The CDR3: CASSYLGGVGNIQYF. CDR3 nucleotide sequence: TGTGCCAGCAGCTACCTGGGAGGGGTTGGCAACATTCAGTACTTC.

This chain joins TRBV18 and TRBJ2-1; D remains unclear. V was clipped by 1 base and J by 3 bases, with 7 bases between them. CDR1 KGHSH and CDR2 LQKENI come from the germline V gene. The CDR3 loop spans 14 amino acids. Here the CDR3 reads CASSPQAVYNEQFF. CDR3 bases: TGTGCCAGCTCACCACAGGCAGTCTACAATGAGCAGTTCTTC.